What follows are 13 T cell receptor beta chains derived from one specimen sequenced in a study of T cells in Graves' hyperthyroidism and ophthalmopathy. RNA transcripts gave rise to amplified TCR beta CDR3 regions. The study used the HTBI primer set for a first-round RT-PCR of the TCR CDR3. MiXCR, run by TCRdb on the multiplex PCR reads, gives a single entry per CDR3 protein. The data contain about half a million distinct CDR3 sequences, 20% of them singletons. The sequenced sample consisted of blood. The receptors here all came from a man aged 40-50 years with Graves' ophthalmopathy.

This clonotype has ten or more counts. This sequence joins TRBV12-3 or TRBV12-4 and TRBJ1-4; TRBD1 matches 8 bases. The junction had 5 bases not matched to a gene; V was cut back by 2 bases and J by 6 bases. The length of the CDR3 is 15 residues. CDR3 residues: CASSLRQGADEKLFF. The CDR3 nucleotides are TGTGCCAGCAGTTTAAGGCAGGGGGCGGATGAAAAACTGTTTTTT.

Many counts were recorded for this clonotype. This chain uses TRBV6-1 with TRBJ2-5; 7 bases map to TRBD1. Germline V gene lookup returns CDR1 MNHNS and CDR2 SASEGT. V was clipped by 5 bases and J by 5 bases; unmatched bases: 11. There are 15 residues in the CDR3. CDR3 amino acids: CASSSVQTGMETQYF. The CDR3 region has the DNA TGTGCCAGCAGTTCAGTACAGACAGGGATGGAGACCCAGTACTTC.

The V call is TRBV28, the J call TRBJ2-2, with a weak D call TRBD1 (5 bases). Trimming cost V 8 bases and J 0 bases, with 7 bases left between them. The CDR3 loop spans 13 amino acids. CDR1 and CDR2 (germline): MDHEN, SYDVKM. The CDR3 here is CASQGPNTGELFF. CDR3 bases: TGTGCCAGCCAGGGCCCGAACACCGGGGAGCTGTTTTTT.

This clonotype was detected a few times. This chain uses TRBV5-1 with TRBJ2-1, with D perhaps TRBD2 (5 bases). With 3 bases removed from V and 0 bases from J, the gap between germline ends came to 10 bases. Germline V lookup: CDR1 SGHRS, CDR2 YFSETQ. There are 15 residues in the CDR3. CDR3: CASSSQRSSYNEQFF. Here the CDR3 DNA reads TGCGCCAGCAGCTCTCAGCGGAGCTCCTACAATGAGCAGTTCTTC.

This clonotype was seen repeatedly, ten times or more. This chain links TRBV6-1 with TRBJ2-1; 7 nucleotides agree with TRBD1. Germline assignment: CDR1 MNHNS and CDR2 SASEGT. Unmatched junction bases numbered 3, after V lost 6 bases and J lost 4 bases. The CDR3 is 13 amino acids. In DNA, the CDR3 is TGTGCCAGCAGAGGGACAGCATACAATGAGCAGTTCTTC. Amino acid sequence: CASRGTAYNEQFF.

The J gene is TRBJ2-3, the V gene TRBV12-5; possible D gene TRBD2, 5 bases. The CDR3 extends over 17 amino acids. V lost 0 bases, J lost 1 base, and 14 bases lay in between. Germline V gene lookup returns CDR1 LGHNT and CDR2 FRNRAP. For the CDR3, the DNA is TGTGCTAGTGGTTTGGTACTCGGGGAGTCGGGCACAGATACGCAGTATTTT. Its translation is CASGLVLGESGTDTQYF.

There are a few counts of this clonotype. The rearrangement joins TRBV7-6 to TRBJ2-3; 8 positions agree with TRBD1. The germline V gene encodes CDR1 SGHVS and CDR2 FNYEAQ. V gave up 5 bases and J gave up 2 bases; unmatched junction bases: 6. This CDR3 region has 15 residues. CDR3 in DNA: TGTGCCAGCAGCCCCCAGGGGGCGGACACAGATACGCAGTATTTT. It encodes CASSPQGADTDTQYF.

V usage is TRBV18 and J usage is TRBJ2-1, with 8 bases that match TRBD2. After removal of 0 bases from V and 7 bases from J, the junction contained 8 bases not matched to a gene. Germline lookup yields CDR1 KGHSH and CDR2 LQKENI. The CDR3 totals 16 residues. The DNA for the CDR3 is TGTGCCAGCTCACCACCCGGGGGGGATCTATCAAATGAGCAGTTCTTC. This encodes CASSPPGGDLSNEQFF.

This clonotype has more than one count but fewer than ten. The chain carries TRBV4-1 and TRBJ2-3; the D call may be TRBD1 or TRBD2 (5 bases each). The CDR3 loop spans 18 amino acids. Germline CDR1 and CDR2: MGHRA and YSYEKL. Deletions cut 3 bases from V and 4 bases from J, with 23 bases between. CDR3 bases: TGCGCCAGCAGCCATCCACGCCGGGACCCTCGCCCGGCAGATACGCAGTATTTT. Its translation is CASSHPRRDPRPADTQYF.

This clonotype appeared many times. This chain joins TRBV29-1 and TRBJ2-5, with D hard to call. From germline, CDR1 is SQVTM and CDR2 ANQGSEA. V shed 4 bases and J shed 5 bases, with 11 bases lying between them. CDR3 length: 12 amino acids. As DNA, the CDR3 is TGCAGCGTTGGCGCCACAAGGGAGACCCAGTACTTC. This translates into CSVGATRETQYF.

The rearrangement uses TRBV3-1 and TRBJ2-2; no definite D call. CDR3 length equals 13 residues. V lost 4 bases and J 4 bases, leaving 7 bases between the germline ends. Looked up from germline, CDR1 is LGHDT and CDR2 is YNNKEL (reference sequence). CDR3 in amino acids: CASSPDGTGELFF. In nucleotides, the CDR3 is TGTGCCAGCAGCCCGGACGGCACCGGGGAGCTGTTTTTT.

This clonotype was detected a few times. The rearrangement links TRBV20-1 to TRBJ2-3, with 11 bases that match TRBD2. The trim removed 3 bases at V and 4 bases at J, leaving 6 bases unmatched. CDR1 is DFQATT, CDR2 SNEGSKA, per germline (reference sequence). The CDR3 contains 15 residues. In DNA, the CDR3 is TGCAGTGCTAGGGGTCTAGCGGGGGGCTCAGATACGCAGTATTTT. This translates into CSARGLAGGSDTQYF.

Worth noting for this clonotype: A read error is possible here, since a much larger clone lies one base away. This chain joins TRBV30 and TRBJ1-5; 7 bases line up with TRBD1. This CDR3 spans 13 amino acids. Germline values: CDR1 GTSNPN, CDR2 SVGIG (reference sequence). V was pared by 3 bases and J by 4 bases, with 3 bases of the junction left unmatched. DNA for the CDR3: TGTGCCTGGAGAACAGGGGATAATCAGCCCCAGCATTTT. Its protein is CAWRTGDNQPQHF.